The present T cell receptor (beta chain) was sequenced within a study of blood T cell repertoires in COVID-19. On the study more broadly: T cells, B-cell-depleted T cells, or PBMCs provided the cDNA or gDNA that served as material.

Profiled with immunoSEQ multiplex PCR; TCRdb holds only in-frame clones, not every one. The sample includes 310,000 or so clones, nearly 90% of them seen just once. Study members were between roughly 18 and 89 years old and lived in about two dozen US regions. The CDR3 consists of 14 residues. CDR1 and CDR2 from the germline V gene are MNHEY and SMNVEV (reference sequence). J was trimmed by 7 bases and V by 3 bases; bases with no gene match: 8. The rearrangement links TRBV27 to TRBJ1-2; 7 nucleotides agree with TRBD1. The sequenced sample was PBMCs or T cells enriched from blood (not recorded which). The TCR sequence derives from a young woman with acute COVID-19. The CDR3 loop is CASSFWQGGGGYTF. CDR3 in DNA: TGTGCCAGCAGTTTTTGGCAGGGGGGCGGTGGCTACACCTTC.